The clone carrying this TCR beta chain occurred a few times. Other DNA sequences from this sample encode an identical CDR3 as well. The data were obtained in a study of neoadjuvant anti-PD-1 for oral cavity cancer. Time point denoted: after neoadjuvant nivolumab, at surgical resection. TCRdb's table, derived via immunoSEQ multiplex PCR, lists solely in-frame clones and lacks some. Of more than 12,000 clones in the sample, around three quarters were seen once. V dropped 4 bases and J dropped 4; count of bases not matched to a gene: 1. Germline loops: CDR1 SGHVS, CDR2 FNYEAQ. The CDR3 sequence is 15 residues long.

V and J are TRBV7-6 and TRBJ2-2; 12 bases agree with TRBD1. The TCR was taken from a person between 40 and 85 years old with oral cavity squamous cell carcinoma. The material was PBMCs, obtained after nivolumab (anti-PD-1) treatment. This CDR3 is CASSSGQGATGELFF. CDR3 bases: TGTGCCAGCAGCTCGGGACAGGGGGCCACCGGGGAGCTGTTTTTT.